Sequencing of this T cell receptor (beta chain) was carried out in a study of long-term antiretroviral therapy in people with HIV. Regarding the study as a whole: Specimen acquisition occurred between about 2003 and 2018, potentially under older ART regimens.

As concerns this clone: Its matching antigen is unknown.

Version v3.0 of the immunoSEQ assay was performed at survey level. Repertoires were generated with immunoSEQ multiplex PCR, while TCRdb's copy carries only in-frame clones and drops some. This sample carries fewer than 45,000 clones, 70% to 90% of them seen once, and the ten largest clones take approximately 4.9%. The CDR3 runs 14 residues. Per germline, CDR1 MGHRA and CDR2 YSYEKL. V was cut by 0 bases and J by 4 bases, with 6 bases left in between. The sequences come from unsorted PBMCs, collected just over 2.7 years before starting antiretroviral therapy. The chain links TRBV4-1 to TRBJ2-2; D remains unclear. The clonotype was recovered from a woman in her twenties or thirties with HIV. The CDR3 DNA reads as TGCGCCAGCAGCCAAGATAGGAGCACCGGGGAGCTGTTTTTT. Amino acids: CASSQDRSTGELFF.